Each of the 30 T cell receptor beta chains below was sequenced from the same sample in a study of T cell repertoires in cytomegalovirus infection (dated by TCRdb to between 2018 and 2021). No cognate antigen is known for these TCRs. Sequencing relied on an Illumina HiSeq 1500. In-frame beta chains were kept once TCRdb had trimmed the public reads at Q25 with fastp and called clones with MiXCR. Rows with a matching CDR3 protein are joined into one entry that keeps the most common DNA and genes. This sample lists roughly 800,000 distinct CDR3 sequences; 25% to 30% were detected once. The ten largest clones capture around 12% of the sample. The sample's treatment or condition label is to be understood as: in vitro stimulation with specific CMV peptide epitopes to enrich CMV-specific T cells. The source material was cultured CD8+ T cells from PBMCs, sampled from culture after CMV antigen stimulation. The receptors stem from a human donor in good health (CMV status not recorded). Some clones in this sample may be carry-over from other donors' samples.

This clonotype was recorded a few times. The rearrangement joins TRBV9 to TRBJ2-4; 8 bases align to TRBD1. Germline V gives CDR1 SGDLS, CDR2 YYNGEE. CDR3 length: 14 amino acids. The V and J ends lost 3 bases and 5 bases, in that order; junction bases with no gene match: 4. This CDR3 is CASSDGQGQNIQYF. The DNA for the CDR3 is TGTGCCAGCAGCGACGGACAGGGCCAAAACATTCAGTACTTC.

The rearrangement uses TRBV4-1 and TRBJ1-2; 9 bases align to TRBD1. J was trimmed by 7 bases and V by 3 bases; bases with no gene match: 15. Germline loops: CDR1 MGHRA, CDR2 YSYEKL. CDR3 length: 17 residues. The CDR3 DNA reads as TGCGCCAGCAGCCACGGGCCGGATGGACAGGGGACGTTTGGCTACACCTTC. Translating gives CASSHGPDGQGTFGYTF.

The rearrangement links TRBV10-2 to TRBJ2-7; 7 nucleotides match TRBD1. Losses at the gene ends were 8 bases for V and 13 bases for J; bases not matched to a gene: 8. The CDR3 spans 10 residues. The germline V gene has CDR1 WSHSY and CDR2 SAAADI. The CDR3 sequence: CASGEDRVYV. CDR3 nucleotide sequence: TGCGCCAGCGGGGAAGACAGGGTTTACGTC.

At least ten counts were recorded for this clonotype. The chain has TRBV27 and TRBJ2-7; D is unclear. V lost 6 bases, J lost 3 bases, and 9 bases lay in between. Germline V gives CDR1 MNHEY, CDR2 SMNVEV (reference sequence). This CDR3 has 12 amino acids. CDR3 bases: TGTGCCAGCAGCTTGCCTGGCTACGAGCAGTACTTC. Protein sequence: CASSLPGYEQYF.

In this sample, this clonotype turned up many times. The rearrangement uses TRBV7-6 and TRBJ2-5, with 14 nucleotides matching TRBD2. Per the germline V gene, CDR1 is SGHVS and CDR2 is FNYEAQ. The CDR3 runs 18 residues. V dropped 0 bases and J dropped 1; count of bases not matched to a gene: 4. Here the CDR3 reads CASSLAEGLAGGQETQYF. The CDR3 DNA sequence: TGTGCCAGCAGCTTAGCTGAAGGACTAGCGGGGGGCCAAGAGACCCAGTACTTC.

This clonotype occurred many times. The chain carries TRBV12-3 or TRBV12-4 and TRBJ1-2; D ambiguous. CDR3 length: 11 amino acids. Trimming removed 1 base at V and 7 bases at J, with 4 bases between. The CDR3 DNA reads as TGTGCCAGCAGTTTAGGGGCTGGCTACACCTTC. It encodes CASSLGAGYTF.

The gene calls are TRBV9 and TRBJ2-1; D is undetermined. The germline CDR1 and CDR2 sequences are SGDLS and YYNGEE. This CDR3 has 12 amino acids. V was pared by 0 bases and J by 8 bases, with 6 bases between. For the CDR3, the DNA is TGTGCCAGCAGCGTAGCTTTGGATGAGCAGTTCTTC. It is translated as CASSVALDEQFF.

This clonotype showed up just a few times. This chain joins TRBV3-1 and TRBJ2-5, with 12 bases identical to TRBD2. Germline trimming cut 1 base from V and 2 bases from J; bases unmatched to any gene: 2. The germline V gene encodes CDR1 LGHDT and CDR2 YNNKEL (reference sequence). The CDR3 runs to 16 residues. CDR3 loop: CASSQGTSGEQETQYF. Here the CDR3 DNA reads TGTGCCAGCAGCCAAGGGACTAGCGGGGAGCAAGAGACCCAGTACTTC.

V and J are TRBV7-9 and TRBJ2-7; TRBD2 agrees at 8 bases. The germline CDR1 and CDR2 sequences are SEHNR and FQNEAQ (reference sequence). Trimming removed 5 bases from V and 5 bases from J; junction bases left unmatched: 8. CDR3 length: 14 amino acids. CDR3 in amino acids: CASSLREGVDEQYF. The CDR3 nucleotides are TGTGCCAGCAGCCTTCGGGAGGGGGTGGACGAGCAGTACTTC.

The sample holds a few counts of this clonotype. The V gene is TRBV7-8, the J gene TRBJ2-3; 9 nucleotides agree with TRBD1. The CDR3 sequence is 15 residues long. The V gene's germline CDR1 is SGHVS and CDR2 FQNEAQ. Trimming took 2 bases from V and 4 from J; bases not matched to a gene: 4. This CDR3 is CASSLITGGADTQYF. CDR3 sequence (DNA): TGTGCCAGCAGCTTAATAACAGGGGGCGCAGATACGCAGTATTTT. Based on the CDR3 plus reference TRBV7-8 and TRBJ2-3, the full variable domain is GAGVSQSPRYKVAKRGQDVALRCDPISGHVSLFWYQQALGQGPEFLTYFQNEAQLDKSGLPSDRFFAERPEGSVSTLKIQRTQQEDSAVYLCASSLITGGADTQYFGPGTRLTVL.

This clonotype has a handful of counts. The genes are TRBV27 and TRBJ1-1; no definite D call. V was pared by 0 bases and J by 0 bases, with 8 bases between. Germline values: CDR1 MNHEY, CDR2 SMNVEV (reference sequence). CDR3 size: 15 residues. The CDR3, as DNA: TGTGCCAGCAGTTTATCGAGTTTTGTGAACACTGAAGCTTTCTTT. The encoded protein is CASSLSSFVNTEAFF.

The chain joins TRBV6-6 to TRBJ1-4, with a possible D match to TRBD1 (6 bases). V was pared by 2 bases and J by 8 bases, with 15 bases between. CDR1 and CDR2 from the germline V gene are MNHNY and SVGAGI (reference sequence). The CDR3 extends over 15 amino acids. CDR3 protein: CASSYQQGGEEKLFF. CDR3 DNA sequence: TGTGCCAGCAGTTACCAACAGGGAGGTGAAGAAAAACTGTTTTTT.

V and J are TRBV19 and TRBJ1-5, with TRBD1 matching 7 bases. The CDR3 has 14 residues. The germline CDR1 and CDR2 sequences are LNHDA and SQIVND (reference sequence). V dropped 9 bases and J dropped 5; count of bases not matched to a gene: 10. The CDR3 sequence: CASLGKGADQPQHF. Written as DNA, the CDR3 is TGTGCCAGCCTGGGGAAGGGGGCCGATCAGCCCCAGCATTTT. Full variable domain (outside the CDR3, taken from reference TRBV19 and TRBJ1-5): DGGITQSPKYLFRKEGQNVTLSCEQNLNHDAMYWYRQDPGQGLRLIYYSQIVNDFQKGDIAEGYSVSREKKESFPLTVTSAQKNPTAFYLCASLGKGADQPQHFGDGTRLSIL.

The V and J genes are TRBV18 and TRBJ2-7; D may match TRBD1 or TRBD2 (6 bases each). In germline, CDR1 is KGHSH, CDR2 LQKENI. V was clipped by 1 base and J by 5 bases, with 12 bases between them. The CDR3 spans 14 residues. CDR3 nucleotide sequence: TGTGCCAGCTCACCACGCGGAGGGGGAAACGAGCAGTACGTC. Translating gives CASSPRGGGNEQYV.

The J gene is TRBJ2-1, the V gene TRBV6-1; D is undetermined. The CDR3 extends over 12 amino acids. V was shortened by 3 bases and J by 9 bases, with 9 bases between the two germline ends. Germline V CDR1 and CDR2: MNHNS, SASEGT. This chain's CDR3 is CASSDVSGEQFF. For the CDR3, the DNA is TGTGCCAGCAGTGACGTCTCGGGTGAGCAGTTCTTC.

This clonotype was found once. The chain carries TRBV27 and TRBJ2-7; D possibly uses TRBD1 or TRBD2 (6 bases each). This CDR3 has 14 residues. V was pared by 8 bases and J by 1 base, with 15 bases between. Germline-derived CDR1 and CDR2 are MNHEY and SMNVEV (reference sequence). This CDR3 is CASAPGGGSYEQYF. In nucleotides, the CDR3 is TGTGCCAGCGCTCCCGGGGGCGGATCCTACGAGCAGTACTTC.

The CDR3 region is CASSVLAGDSYNEQFF. In nucleotides, the CDR3 is TGTGCCAGCAGTGTGCTAGCGGGGGACTCCTACAATGAGCAGTTCTTC. V usage is TRBV6-1 and J usage is TRBJ2-1; TRBD2 agrees at 10 bases. The CDR3 is made up of 16 amino acids. The V gene end was trimmed by 4 bases and the J gene end by 0 bases; junction bases not matched to a gene: 3. CDR1 and CDR2 (germline): MNHNS, SASEGT.

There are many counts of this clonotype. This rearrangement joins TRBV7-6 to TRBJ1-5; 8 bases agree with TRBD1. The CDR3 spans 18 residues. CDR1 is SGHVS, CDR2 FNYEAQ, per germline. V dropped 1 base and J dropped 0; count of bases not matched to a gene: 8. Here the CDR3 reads CASSLGSGTGYSNQPQHF. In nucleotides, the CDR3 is TGTGCCAGCAGCTTAGGTTCCGGGACAGGATATAGCAATCAGCCCCAGCATTTT.

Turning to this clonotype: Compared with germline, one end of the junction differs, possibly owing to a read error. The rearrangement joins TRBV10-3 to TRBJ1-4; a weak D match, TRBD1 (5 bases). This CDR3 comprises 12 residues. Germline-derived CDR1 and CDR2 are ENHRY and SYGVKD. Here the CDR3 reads CAIMGGDEKLLF. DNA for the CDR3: TGTGCCATCATGGGGGGGGACGAAAAACTGCTTTTT.

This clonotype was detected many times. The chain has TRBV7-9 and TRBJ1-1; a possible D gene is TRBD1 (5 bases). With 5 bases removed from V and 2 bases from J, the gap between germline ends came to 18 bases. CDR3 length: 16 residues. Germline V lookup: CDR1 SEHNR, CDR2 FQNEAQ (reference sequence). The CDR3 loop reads CASSHGTRGSNTEAFF. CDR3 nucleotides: TGTGCCAGCAGCCATGGGACTCGAGGAAGCAACACTGAAGCTTTCTTT.

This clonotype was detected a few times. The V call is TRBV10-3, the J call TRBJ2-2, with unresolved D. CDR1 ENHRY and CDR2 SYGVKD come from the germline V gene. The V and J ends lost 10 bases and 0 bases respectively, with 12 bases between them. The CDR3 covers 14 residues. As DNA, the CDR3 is TGTGCCACGCAGGACCTGTCGAACACCGGGGAGCTGTTTTTT. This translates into CATQDLSNTGELFF.

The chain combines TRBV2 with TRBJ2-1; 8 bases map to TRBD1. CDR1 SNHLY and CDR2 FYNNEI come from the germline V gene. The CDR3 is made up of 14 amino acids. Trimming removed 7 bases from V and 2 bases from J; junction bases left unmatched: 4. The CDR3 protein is CASMDRDPYNEQFF. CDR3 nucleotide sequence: TGTGCCAGCATGGACAGGGACCCCTACAATGAGCAGTTCTTC. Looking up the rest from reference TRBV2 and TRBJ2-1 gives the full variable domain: EPEVTQTPSHQVTQMGQEVILRCVPISNHLYFYWYRQILGQKVEFLVSFYNNEISEKSEIFDDQFSVERPDGSNFTLKIRSTKLEDSAMYFCASMDRDPYNEQFFGPGTRLTVL.

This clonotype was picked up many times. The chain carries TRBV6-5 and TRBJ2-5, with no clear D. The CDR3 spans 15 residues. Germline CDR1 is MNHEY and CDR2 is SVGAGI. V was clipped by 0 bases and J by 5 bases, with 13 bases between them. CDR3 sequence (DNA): TGTGCCAGCAGTTACTCGATAGGGTCTGTTGAGACCCAGTACTTC. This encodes CASSYSIGSVETQYF.

The CDR3 sequence: CASSFGWAGELFF. CDR3 DNA: TGTGCCAGCAGCTTTGGCTGGGCGGGGGAGCTGTTTTTT. V gene TRBV7-2 combines with J gene TRBJ2-2; no reliable D call. The V and J ends lost 3 bases and 8 bases respectively, with 10 bases between them. The CDR3 is 13 residues long. Germline V lookup: CDR1 SGHTA, CDR2 FQGNSA. Filled out from reference TRBV7-2 and TRBJ2-2, the complete variable domain reads GAGVSQSPSNKVTEKGKDVELRCDPISGHTALYWYRQSLGQGLEFLIYFQGNSAPDKSGLPSDRFSAERTGGSVSTLTIQRTQQEDSAVYLCASSFGWAGELFFGEGSRLTVL.

The CDR3 DNA follows: TGCAGCGTTAGGACAGAGGTCATCGGCACAGATACGCAGTATTTT. It translates to CSVRTEVIGTDTQYF. The gene calls are TRBV29-1 and TRBJ2-3, with D tentatively TRBD1 (6 bases). Germline CDR1 SQVTM, CDR2 ANQGSEA. Trimming left V 5 bases short and J 1 base short, with 16 bases between. CDR3 length: 15 residues.

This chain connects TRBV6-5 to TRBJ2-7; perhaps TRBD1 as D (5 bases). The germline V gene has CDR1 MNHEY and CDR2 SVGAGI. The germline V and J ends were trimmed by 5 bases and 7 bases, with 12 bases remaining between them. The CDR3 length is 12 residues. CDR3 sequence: CASSTTGGEQYV. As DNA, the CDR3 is TGTGCCAGCAGTACCACAGGTGGTGAGCAGTACGTC.

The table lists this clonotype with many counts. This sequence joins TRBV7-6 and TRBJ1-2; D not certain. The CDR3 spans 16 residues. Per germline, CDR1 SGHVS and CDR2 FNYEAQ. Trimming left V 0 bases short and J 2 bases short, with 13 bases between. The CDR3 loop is CASSLAEVTGNYGYTF. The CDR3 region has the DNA TGTGCCAGCAGCTTAGCGGAGGTGACGGGCAACTATGGCTACACCTTC.

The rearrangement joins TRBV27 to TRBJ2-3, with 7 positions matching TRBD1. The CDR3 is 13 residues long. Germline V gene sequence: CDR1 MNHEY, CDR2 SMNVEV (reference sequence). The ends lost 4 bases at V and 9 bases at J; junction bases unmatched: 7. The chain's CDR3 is CASSSNEQGTQYF. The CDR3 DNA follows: TGTGCCAGCAGTTCGAACGAACAGGGGACGCAGTATTTT.

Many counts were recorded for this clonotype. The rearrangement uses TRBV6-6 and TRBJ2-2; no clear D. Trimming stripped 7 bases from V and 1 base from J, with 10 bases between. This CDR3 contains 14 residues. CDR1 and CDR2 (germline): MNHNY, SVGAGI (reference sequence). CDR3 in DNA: TGTGCCAGCAAAAGTATCCTGAACACCGGGGAGCTGTTTTTT. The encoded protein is CASKSILNTGELFF.

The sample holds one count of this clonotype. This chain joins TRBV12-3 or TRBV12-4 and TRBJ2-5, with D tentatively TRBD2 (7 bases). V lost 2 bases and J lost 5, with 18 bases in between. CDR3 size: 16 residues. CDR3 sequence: CASSLLTGGLSETQYF. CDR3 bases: TGTGCCAGCAGTTTATTGACGGGGGGCTTATCCGAGACCCAGTACTTC.